This T cell receptor (beta chain) comes out of a study of blood T cell repertoires in COVID-19. Study in general: Whether acute or convalescent, the COVID-19 samples came from the United States, Italy and Spain. Nucleic acid was either cDNA or gDNA, and it came from T cells, B-cell-depleted T cells, or PBMCs.

V was shortened by 5 bases and J by 4 bases, with 8 bases between the two germline ends. The CDR3 is 11 amino acids. Germline values: CDR1 SQVTM, CDR2 ANQGSEA. Study processing details: Nucleated cell counts were estimated from reference gene primer amplification. Profiled with immunoSEQ multiplex PCR; TCRdb holds only in-frame clones, not every one. The V and J calls and clone size are taken from that table; D and trimming were inferred from the DNA. This sample has over 200,000 clones; about 89% occur once, and the top ten carry about 10%. The clonotype was recovered from a man between 40 and 49 years old who had recovered from COVID-19. V gene TRBV29-1 combines with J gene TRBJ1-1, with D tentatively TRBD1 (5 bases). Sequenced material: peripheral blood. This chain's CDR3 is CSVKGSTEAFF. The CDR3 region has the DNA TGCAGCGTTAAGGGGTCCACTGAAGCTTTCTTT.